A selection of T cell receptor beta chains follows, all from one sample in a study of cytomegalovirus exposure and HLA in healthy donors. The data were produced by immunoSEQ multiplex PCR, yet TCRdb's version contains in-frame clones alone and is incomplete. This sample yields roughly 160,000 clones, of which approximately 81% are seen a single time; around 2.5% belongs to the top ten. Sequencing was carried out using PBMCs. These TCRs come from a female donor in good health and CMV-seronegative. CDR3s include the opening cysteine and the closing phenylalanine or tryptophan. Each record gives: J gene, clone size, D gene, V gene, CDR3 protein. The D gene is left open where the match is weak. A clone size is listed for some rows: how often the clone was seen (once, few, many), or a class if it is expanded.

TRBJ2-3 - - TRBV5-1 CASSLNPRGTDTQYF
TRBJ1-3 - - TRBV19 CASSIGVSSGNTIYF
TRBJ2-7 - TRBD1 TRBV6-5 CASSLTGQGGPYEQYF
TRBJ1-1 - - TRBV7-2 CASSLVWRNTEAFF
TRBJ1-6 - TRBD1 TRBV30 CAWSRLQGGSPLHF
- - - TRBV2 CASSSDFYEQYF
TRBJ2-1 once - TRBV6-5 CACQDGSSYNEQFF
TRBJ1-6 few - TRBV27 CASKTGPNSPLHF
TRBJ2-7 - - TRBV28 CASSSPFMTAREQYF
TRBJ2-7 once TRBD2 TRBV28 CASRPSGRSYEQYF
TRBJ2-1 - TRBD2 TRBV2 CASYTTSGNEQFF
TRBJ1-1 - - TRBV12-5 CASGLPGSAFF
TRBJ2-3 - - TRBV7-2 CASSLSRTAADTQYF
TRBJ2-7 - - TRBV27 CASSPYRGLYEQYF
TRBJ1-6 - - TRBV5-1 CASSFGQGSSPLHF
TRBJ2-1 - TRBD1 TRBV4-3 CAGSLGGTGIIKQFF
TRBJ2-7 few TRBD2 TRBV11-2 CASSRGLAGSSYEQYF
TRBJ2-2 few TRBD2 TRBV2 CASSPRTSGGAGELFF
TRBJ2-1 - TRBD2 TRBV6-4 CASSDSSLAGSEQFF
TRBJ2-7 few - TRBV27 CASRDGGSLSYEQYF